These 23 T cell receptor beta chains originate from one sample sequenced in a study of control samples from healthy donors and cancer patients. Sequencing used immunoSEQ multiplex PCR; TCRdb keeps in-frame clones, though not all of them. The table shows 150,000 to 200,000 clones, with 90% occurring only once. Sequenced material: blood. These receptors originate from a woman in her forties or fifties in good health.

The chain joins TRBV5-1 to TRBJ2-3; weak D call: TRBD1 (5 bases). The ends were cut back, 1 base at V and 1 base at J, with 7 bases in the middle. Germline V CDR1 and CDR2: SGHRS, YFSETQ. This CDR3 region has 14 residues. CDR3 in amino acids: CASSLKGGTDTQYF. Written as DNA, the CDR3 is TGCGCCAGCAGCTTGAAAGGGGGCACAGATACGCAGTATTTT.

This chain links TRBV6-5 with TRBJ1-1; 9 nucleotides align to TRBD1. The junction had 9 bases not matched to a gene; V was cut back by 6 bases and J by 4 bases. The CDR3 totals 15 residues. Germline-derived CDR1 and CDR2 are MNHEY and SVGAGI. CDR3 protein: CASSRSTGGLTEAFF. The CDR3 nucleotides read TGTGCCAGCAGCAGGAGCACAGGGGGCCTCACTGAAGCTTTCTTT.

This chain uses TRBV5-1 with TRBJ2-3; 7 positions match TRBD2. CDR1 and CDR2 (germline): SGHRS, YFSETQ. J lost 4 bases, V lost 1 base, and 6 bases had no gene match. The CDR3 extends over 15 amino acids. The DNA for the CDR3 is TGCGCCAGCAGCTTGTCGCTAGCGGTGGCAGATACGCAGTATTTT. Its translation: CASSLSLAVADTQYF.

The chain employs TRBV19 and TRBJ1-2, with 7 nucleotides matching TRBD1. Germline values: CDR1 LNHDA, CDR2 SQIVND (reference sequence). The CDR3 extends over 16 amino acids. With 4 bases clipped from V and 3 bases from J, the junction kept 11 bases outside the gene matches. The CDR3 DNA follows: TGTGCCAGTAGTACGAGGACAGGCGCTTCCCACTATGGCTACACCTTC. This encodes CASSTRTGASHYGYTF.

The chain carries TRBV5-4 and TRBJ2-5; D gene uncertain. Germline CDR1 is SGHNT and CDR2 is YYREEE (reference sequence). V was clipped by 4 bases and J by 8 bases, with 18 bases between them. The CDR3 contains 14 residues. CDR3 DNA: TGTGCCAGCAGCCCCTCCGGACCCACGCAAACCCAGTACTTC. Translating gives CASSPSGPTQTQYF.

The chain is built from TRBV10-3 and TRBJ1-1; D gene uncertain. V shed 11 bases and J shed 1 base, with 17 bases lying between them. This CDR3 comprises 14 residues. Per germline, CDR1 ENHRY and CDR2 SYGVKD. The CDR3 reads CASQVARGNTEAFF. In DNA form, the CDR3 reads TGTGCCTCCCAAGTGGCCCGGGGGAACACTGAAGCTTTCTTT.

V is TRBV9 and J is TRBJ2-2; either TRBD1 or TRBD2 may supply D (6 bases each). Trimming shortened V by 0 bases and J by 7 bases, and 13 bases separated the two germline ends. The CDR3 has 15 amino acids. The V gene's germline CDR1 is SGDLS and CDR2 YYNGEE. The CDR3 nucleotides read TGTGCCAGCAGCGTAGATGGGGGGCTGGTCGGGGAGCTGTTTTTT. Amino acid sequence: CASSVDGGLVGELFF.

V gene TRBV6-5 combines with J gene TRBJ1-3; D is ambiguous. V was clipped by 7 bases and J by 4 bases, with 11 bases between them. Per the germline V gene, CDR1 is MNHEY and CDR2 is SVGAGI. The CDR3 is made up of 13 amino acids. Here the CDR3 reads CASIEHRGNTIYF. Written as DNA, the CDR3 is TGTGCCAGCATCGAACACAGAGGAAACACCATATATTTT.

The J gene is TRBJ2-7, the V gene TRBV24-1; 9 nucleotides align to TRBD2. CDR1 and CDR2 (germline): KGHDR, SFDVKD. Trimming took 3 bases from V and 2 from J; bases not matched to a gene: 4. This CDR3 spans 15 amino acids. CDR3 region: CATSDKRGAPYEQYF. The CDR3 bases are TGTGCCACCAGTGATAAGCGGGGGGCGCCCTACGAGCAGTACTTC.

The CDR3 is CASSLGPRSSYEQYF. Here the CDR3 DNA reads TGTGCCAGCAGCTTAGGGCCCCGAAGCTCCTACGAGCAGTACTTC. V usage is TRBV11-2 and J usage is TRBJ2-7, with D hard to call. The CDR3 contains 15 residues. Trimming removed 1 base at V and 0 bases at J, with 10 bases between. Germline lookup yields CDR1 SGHAT and CDR2 FQNNGV.

The J gene is TRBJ1-3, the V gene TRBV14; D not resolved. The CDR3 spans 15 residues. CDR1 is SGHDN, CDR2 FVKESK, per germline. The V gene lost 6 bases and the J gene lost 2 bases, with 14 bases spanning the gap. CDR3 in amino acids: CASSPKMAAGNTIYF. The DNA of the CDR3 is TGTGCCAGCAGTCCAAAGATGGCGGCTGGAAACACCATATATTTT.

This sequence joins TRBV5-8 and TRBJ2-3; TRBD1 aligns across 10 bases. Germline CDR1 SGHTS, CDR2 YDEGEE. This CDR3 is built from 14 residues. After removal of 7 bases from V and 2 bases from J, the junction contained 4 bases not matched to a gene. The CDR3: CASRDRGPTDTQYF. DNA for the CDR3: TGTGCCAGCCGGGACAGGGGACCCACAGATACGCAGTATTTT.

The CDR3 DNA reads TGTGCCAGCAGTTCCGGGACCCCCTACGAGCAGTACTTC. It specifies CASSSGTPYEQYF. The chain is built from TRBV6-5 and TRBJ2-7; tentatively, D is TRBD1 or TRBD2 (5 bases each). Germline CDR1 is MNHEY and CDR2 is SVGAGI. The CDR3 has 13 amino acids. With 4 bases removed from V and 2 bases from J, the gap between germline ends came to 9 bases.

The rearrangement joins TRBV4-2 to TRBJ2-2, with D tentatively TRBD1 or TRBD2 (5 bases each). The CDR3 length is 17 residues. Germline V gene sequence: CDR1 LGHNA, CDR2 YNFKEQ. Deletions cut 0 bases from V and 1 base from J, with 12 bases between. DNA for the CDR3: TGTGCCAGCAGCCAAGATCGGGGCAGACGGAACACCGGGGAGCTGTTTTTT. This codes for CASSQDRGRRNTGELFF.

V usage is TRBV6-1 and J usage is TRBJ1-1; D remains ambiguous. Germline V gene sequence: CDR1 MNHNS, CDR2 SASEGT. The CDR3 loop spans 13 amino acids. Trimming stripped 3 bases from V and 4 bases from J, with 9 bases between. As DNA, the CDR3 is TGTGCCAGCAGTGACCAGGCCACCACTGAAGCTTTCTTT. Its protein is CASSDQATTEAFF.

The V call is TRBV29-1, the J call TRBJ2-7; 12 nucleotides agree with TRBD2. Trimming removed 6 bases from V and 3 bases from J; junction bases left unmatched: 6. The CDR3 sequence is 14 residues long. Germline CDR1 SQVTM, CDR2 ANQGSEA. The CDR3 spells CSVAGLAGNYEQYF. The CDR3 DNA is TGCAGCGTAGCAGGACTAGCGGGGAACTACGAGCAGTACTTC.

The rearrangement links TRBV6-6 to TRBJ2-6; D ambiguous. CDR1 is MNHNY, CDR2 SVGAGI, per germline (reference sequence). Trimming shortened V by 6 bases and J by 0 bases, and 12 bases separated the two germline ends. CDR3 length equals 16 residues. The CDR3 loop is CASSPLPSSGANVLTF. The CDR3 DNA sequence: TGTGCCAGCAGCCCACTCCCGAGCTCTGGGGCCAACGTCCTGACTTTC.

This clone was recorded only once. The chain couples TRBV5-4 to TRBJ2-7; maybe TRBD2 (5 bases). The ends were cut back, 4 bases at V and 4 bases at J, with 18 bases in the middle. Germline V gene lookup returns CDR1 SGHNT and CDR2 YYREEE (reference sequence). The CDR3 is 15 residues long. CDR3 nucleotides: TGTGCCAGCAGCCGGGATGGGCGCGAAATGTACGAGCAGTACTTC. Protein: CASSRDGREMYEQYF.

This chain links TRBV18 with TRBJ2-5; D is possibly TRBD2 (6 bases). Germline CDR1 KGHSH, CDR2 LQKENI. CDR3 size: 14 residues. Between the trimmed V and J ends, which lost 6 bases and 2 bases, there was a span of 13 bases. CDR3 in amino acids: CASSRGTQQETQYF. CDR3 DNA sequence: TGTGCCAGCTCGCGGGGTACCCAACAAGAGACCCAGTACTTC.

The V and J genes are TRBV5-1 and TRBJ1-2; D remains unclear. V shed 4 bases and J shed 7 bases, with 20 bases lying between them. Germline loops: CDR1 SGHRS, CDR2 YFSETQ. There are 15 residues in the CDR3. The CDR3 DNA sequence: TGCGCCAGCAGCCCAGTCCCGGGTGGAGGGTTTGGCTACACCTTC. Its translation is CASSPVPGGGFGYTF.

This clone was seen a single time. The rearrangement joins TRBV19 to TRBJ1-5; TRBD1 matches 7 bases. J gave up 6 bases and V 3 bases, and 5 bases lay outside the gene matches. CDR1 is LNHDA and CDR2 is SQIVND in the germline V gene (reference sequence). The CDR3 covers 14 residues. The CDR3 coding sequence is TGTGCCAGTAGTATTATGACAGGGTCTCAGCCCCAGCATTTT. It yields the protein CASSIMTGSQPQHF.

The rearrangement uses TRBV9 and TRBJ2-3; D possibly corresponds to TRBD2 (6 bases). CDR1 is SGDLS and CDR2 is YYNGEE in the germline V gene. This CDR3 contains 16 residues. The V gene lost 4 bases and the J gene lost 2 bases, with 17 bases spanning the gap. The CDR3 here is CASSLGPGLNTDTQYF. Here the CDR3 DNA reads TGTGCCAGCAGCCTTGGGCCGGGACTGAACACAGATACGCAGTATTTT.

The gene calls are TRBV28 and TRBJ1-5, with 8 bases matching TRBD1. Germline V gives CDR1 MDHEN, CDR2 SYDVKM. The J segment lost 0 bases and the V segment lost 6 bases, leaving 10 bases of the junction unmatched. CDR3 length: 17 amino acids. The chain's CDR3 is CASRTPGQEYSNQPQHF. The CDR3 nucleotides are TGTGCCAGCAGGACTCCGGGACAGGAATATAGCAATCAGCCCCAGCATTTT.